Listed below are T cell receptor beta chains from one sample, sequenced in a study of siplizumab effects on memory and regulatory T cells. Here immunoSEQ multiplex PCR was the method, and the copy in TCRdb shows in-frame clones only, minus some. The sample contains tens of thousands of clones, roughly 87% of which appear only once. The sample comprised Tregs sorted from blood. These receptor sequences come from a human donor in good health. CDR3s include the opening cysteine and the closing phenylalanine or tryptophan. D genes are given only for firm matches. The size field is filled for only some rows; it gives once, few, many or a size class.

V gene	clone size	D gene	J gene	CDR3 protein	CDR3 DNA
TRBV5-8	.	TRBD1	TRBJ2-7	CASSLTGVEQYF	TGTGCCAGCAGCCTCACAGGGGTCGAGCAGTACTTC
TRBV27	few	TRBD1	TRBJ2-7	CASSLRLGTGGYEQYF	TGTGCCAGCAGCTTACGGCTCGGGACAGGGGGGTACGAGCAGTACTTC
TRBV6-1	.	.	TRBJ2-2	CASSESGGGVDTGELFF	TGTGCCAGCAGTGAATCTGGGGGCGGGGTAGACACCGGGGAGCTGTTTTTT
TRBV19	.	TRBD1	TRBJ1-4	CASRRTGREKLFF	TGTGCCAGCCGACGGACAGGGCGGGAAAAACTGTTTTTT
TRBV19	.	.	TRBJ2-1	CASRRPGDSLLGNEQFF	TGTGCCAGTAGGCGCCCAGGGGATTCTCTACTAGGCAATGAGCAGTTCTTC
TRBV5-6	few	.	TRBJ1-5	CASSLGAGFGNQPQHF	TGTGCCAGCAGCTTGGGGGCAGGGTTCGGCAATCAGCCCCAGCATTTT
TRBV4-1	.	TRBD1	TRBJ1-2	CASSQDVRGPGYTF	TGCGCCAGCAGCCAAGATGTCAGGGGGCCTGGCTACACCTTC
TRBV6-5	.	TRBD1	TRBJ1-5	CASSRTGAKNQPQHF	TGTGCCAGCAGCCGGACAGGGGCGAAGAATCAGCCCCAGCATTTT
TRBV4-1	.	.	TRBJ1-1	CASSPRAESNTEAFF	TGCGCCAGCAGCCCCAGGGCCGAATCGAACACTGAAGCTTTCTTT
TRBV2	.	.	TRBJ2-7	CASSEGSVGSLRSYEQYF	TGTGCCAGCAGTGAAGGCAGTGTCGGGTCCTTGCGCTCCTACGAGCAGTACTTC
TRBV5-1	.	.	TRBJ2-3	CASSLGDRSLRTDTQYF	TGCGCCAGCAGCTTGGGAGACAGGTCCCTCCGCACAGATACGCAGTATTTT
TRBV29-1	.	TRBD1	TRBJ2-1	CSVTGVPVYNEQFF	TGCAGCGTCACAGGGGTCCCTGTCTACAATGAGCAGTTCTTC
TRBV15	.	.	TRBJ2-5	CATSGHGTQYF	TGTGCCACCAGCGGGCATGGGACCCAGTACTTC
TRBV6-1	.	.	TRBJ2-7	CASTAYLWGPYEQYF	TGTGCCAGCACAGCATACCTTTGGGGGCCCTACGAGCAGTACTTC
TRBV29-1	.	.	TRBJ1-1	CSAANIEAFF	TGCAGCGCCGCTAACATAGAAGCTTTCTTT
TRBV5-4	.	TRBD2	TRBJ2-3	CASSPGTRGTDTQYF	TGTGCCAGCAGCCCCGGGACTAGGGGCACAGATACGCAGTATTTT
TRBV2	few	.	TRBJ2-3	CASTFTLTTTDTQYF	TGTGCCAGCACCTTTACCCTAACTACGACAGATACGCAGTATTTT
TRBV5-4	.	TRBD1	TRBJ1-5	CASSYGQGSNQPQHF	TGTGCCAGCAGCTACGGACAGGGTAGCAATCAGCCCCAGCATTTT
TRBV5-6	.	.	TRBJ1-1	CASSGGGRNTEAFF	TGTGCCAGCAGCGGAGGCGGAAGGAACACTGAAGCTTTCTTT
TRBV6-5	.	TRBD1	TRBJ1-1	CASTRTGVTEAFF	TGTGCCAGCACCCGGACAGGGGTCACTGAAGCTTTCTTT
TRBV4-1	.	.	TRBJ1-4	CASSQPKAATNEKLFF	TGCGCCAGCAGCCAACCCAAAGCCGCAACTAATGAAAAACTGTTTTTT
TRBV4-3	.	.	TRBJ1-1	CASSQLLVNTEAFF	TGCGCCAGCAGCCAATTATTGGTGAACACTGAAGCTTTCTTT